The 23 T cell receptor beta chains presented below share a single source sample, sequenced in a study of blood T cells in healthy people across ages. Next came a second PCR, run for about 6 to 12 cycles, which used a sample-barcoded 5' primer along with a J-beta primer mix. TCRdb recomputed calls from the 5' RACE reads with MiXCR, one row per CDR3 protein. The table has about 670,000 distinct CDR3 sequences, about 51% seen once. Sequencing input: blood. All receptors derive from a woman aged 80 or over in good health.

The rearrangement links TRBV20-1 to TRBJ2-1; D perhaps matches TRBD1 (6 bases). The CDR3 covers 16 residues. Germline V lookup: CDR1 DFQATT, CDR2 SNEGSKA (reference sequence). V lost 5 bases to trimming and J lost 4 bases, with 21 bases between them. CDR3 in amino acids: CSAHTSTGIGYNEQFF. DNA for the CDR3: TGCAGTGCTCACACCTCAACAGGGATCGGGTACAATGAGCAGTTCTTC.

Note on this clonotype: This clone may be a read error of a much larger clone one base away. The gene calls are TRBV15 and TRBJ2-5; 10 positions agree with TRBD2. The J call is uncertain, as TRBJ2-7 better fits the DNA end. Germline CDR1 is LNHNV and CDR2 is YYDKDF (reference sequence). There are 15 residues in the CDR3. The chain's CDR3 is CTTSRDTSGINEQYF. CDR3 bases: TGTACCACCAGCAGAGATACTAGCGGGATCAACGAGCAGTACTTC.

This clonotype was found once. The junction differs from germline at one of its ends, possibly a read error. The chain employs TRBV29-1 and TRBJ2-1; 12 bases map to TRBD1. Germline values: CDR1 SQVTM, CDR2 ANQGSEA. This CDR3 is built from 13 residues. The CDR3 DNA sequence: TGCGGCGTTTGGGACAGGGGGCCACATGAGCAGTTCTTC. Amino acids: CGVWDRGPHEQFF.

This clonotype has more than one count but fewer than ten. The V call is TRBV28, the J call TRBJ2-7; D tentatively fits TRBD1 or TRBD2 (6 bases each). V was clipped by 2 bases and J by 0 bases, with 17 bases between them. Germline assignment: CDR1 MDHEN and CDR2 SYDVKM. This CDR3 contains 17 residues. The CDR3 DNA reads TGTGCCAGCAGTTTAAGGGGGGCGGGAAGGAGCTCCTACGAGCAGTACTTC. Translation: CASSLRGAGRSSYEQYF.

To note about this clonotype: The junction departs from germline at one end; a sequencing error may be responsible. V usage is TRBV18 and J usage is TRBJ1-4, with D maybe TRBD1 (6 bases). The CDR3 contains 16 residues. Germline CDR1 and CDR2: KGHSH and LQKENI. In DNA form, the CDR3 reads TGTGCCAGCTCACCACCGGGGGCTGCAACTAATAAAAAACTGTTTTTT. Protein: CASSPPGAATNKKLFF.

The chain links TRBV12-3 or TRBV12-4 to TRBJ2-3; 13 bases fit TRBD2. J was trimmed by 2 bases and V by 3 bases; bases with no gene match: 2. This CDR3 has 16 amino acids. CDR3 amino acids: CASSFGTSGITDTQYF. The CDR3 DNA is TGTGCCAGCAGTTTCGGGACTAGCGGGATCACAGATACGCAGTATTTT.

As regards this clonotype: Relative to the germline gene, one junction end is altered; a read error may explain this. The rearrangement links TRBV20-1 to TRBJ2-7, with 8 bases matching TRBD1. There are 14 residues in the CDR3. Germline V gene data show CDR1 as DFQATT and CDR2 as SNEGSKA (reference sequence). The CDR3 loop reads CSARPDRASYGQYF. The CDR3 DNA reads TGCAGTGCTAGACCGGACAGGGCTTCCTACGGGCAGTACTTC.

This clonotype was seen only a few times. The chain links TRBV5-6 to TRBJ2-1; D gene ambiguous. Judging by the DNA end, TRBJ2-7 fits better; the J call may be wrong. The CDR3 has 15 amino acids. Germline CDR1 and CDR2: SGHDT and YYEEEE. The chain's CDR3 is CASSFDRTPYNEQYF. The CDR3 nucleotides are TGTGCCAGCAGCTTCGATAGAACCCCCTACAATGAGCAGTACTTC.

This clonotype has a single count. The V and J genes are TRBV29-1 and TRBJ1-2; D gene unclear. Germline V lookup: CDR1 SQVTM, CDR2 ANQGSEA. V lost 3 bases and J 8 bases, leaving 10 bases between the germline ends. This CDR3 is 11 amino acids long. The CDR3 region is CSVDSGKGYTF. CDR3 sequence (DNA): TGCAGCGTTGATTCCGGTAAAGGCTACACCTTC. The whole variable domain, filled in from reference TRBV29-1 and TRBJ1-2, reads SAVISQKPSRDICQRGTSLTIQCQVDSQVTMMFWYRQQPGQSLTLIATANQGSEATYESGFVIDKFPISRPNLTFSTLTVSNMSPEDSSIYLCSVDSGKGYTFGSGTRLTVV.

This clonotype occurred many times. The chain joins TRBV20-1 to TRBJ2-3; 10 bases line up with TRBD1. V was clipped by 6 bases and J by 4 bases; unmatched bases: 10. CDR1 and CDR2 from the germline V gene are DFQATT and SNEGSKA (reference sequence). CDR3 length equals 15 residues. CDR3 amino acids: CSARPEGTGADTQYF. CDR3 coding DNA: TGCAGTGCCCGCCCCGAGGGGACAGGGGCAGATACGCAGTATTTT.

This clonotype occurred many times. V usage is TRBV21-1 and J usage is TRBJ2-7; whether TRBD2, the table's D call, matches the DNA was not checked. TRBV21-1 is a known pseudogene. The CDR3 contains 14 residues. Here the CDR3 DNA reads TGTGCCAGCAGCAAAGCGCTCGAGGGAGACGAGCAGTACTTC. Its protein is CASSKALEGDEQYF.

In this sample, this clonotype turned up many times. V is TRBV28 and J is TRBJ2-4; 11 nucleotides match TRBD2. Losses at the gene ends were 2 bases for V and 4 bases for J; bases not matched to a gene: 13. The CDR3 totals 19 residues. Germline V gives CDR1 MDHEN, CDR2 SYDVKM. As DNA, the CDR3 is TGTGCCAGCAGTTTACCGGGACTAGCGGAAGACAAAATGAAAAACATTCAGTACTTC. Translation gives CASSLPGLAEDKMKNIQYF.

For this clonotype: Just one base apart from a much larger clone, this may be a read error. The rearrangement joins TRBV7-2 to TRBJ2-7, with D possibly being TRBD1 (6 bases). Deletions cut 6 bases from V and 0 bases from J, with 15 bases between. Germline CDR1 reads SGHTA; CDR2 reads FQGNSA. There are 15 residues in the CDR3. CDR3 in DNA: TGTGCCAGCAGTCCTACGATAGGGGGCTCCTACGAGCAGTACTTC. It codes for CASSPTIGGSYEQYF.

This clonotype was recorded many times. The chain has TRBV20-1 and TRBJ2-5, with D unresolved. Trimming removed 0 bases at V and 5 bases at J, with 16 bases between. Germline V gives CDR1 DFQATT, CDR2 SNEGSKA (reference sequence). This CDR3 comprises 15 residues. CDR3 in amino acids: CSARDPATNRETQYF. The DNA of the CDR3 is TGCAGTGCTAGAGATCCGGCTACGAATCGGGAGACCCAGTACTTC.

This clonotype was observed a handful of times. J is TRBJ2-1 and V is TRBV5-1, with 7 nucleotides matching TRBD2. The CDR3 is 15 residues long. Germline lookup yields CDR1 SGHRS and CDR2 YFSETQ. V shed 3 bases, J shed 7 bases, and the junction held 10 bases outside the gene matches. CDR3 in amino acids: CASSSGTTVGNEQFF. The CDR3 region has the DNA TGCGCCAGCAGCTCCGGGACTACCGTCGGGAATGAGCAGTTCTTC.

This clonotype occurred a few times. The chain recombines TRBV7-6 with TRBJ2-3; D possibly matches TRBD1 or TRBD2 (6 bases each). The CDR3 spans 15 residues. Germline loops: CDR1 SGHVS, CDR2 FNYEAQ. V was shortened by 6 bases and J by 1 base, with 14 bases between the two germline ends. The CDR3 here is CASRPGAVGTDTQYF. DNA for the CDR3: TGTGCCAGCAGACCGGGGGCCGTGGGCACAGATACGCAGTATTTT.

V is TRBV4-1 and J is TRBJ2-7, with a weak D call TRBD1 (6 bases). V lost 3 bases and J 4 bases, leaving 10 bases between the germline ends. The CDR3 totals 13 residues. The germline gives CDR1 MGHRA, CDR2 YSYEKL. The CDR3 spells CASSHIQGYEQYF. For the CDR3, the DNA is TGCGCCAGCAGCCACATACAGGGATACGAGCAGTACTTC.

This clonotype was seen at least ten times. The rearrangement uses TRBV20-1 and TRBJ2-2, with TRBD1 matching over 9 bases. After removal of 6 bases from V and 2 bases from J, the junction contained 7 bases not matched to a gene. The CDR3 extends over 15 amino acids. The V gene's germline CDR1 is DFQATT and CDR2 SNEGSKA (reference sequence). CDR3 region: CSAPRQGGNTGELFF. The CDR3 region has the DNA TGCAGTGCGCCCAGACAGGGGGGCAACACCGGGGAGCTGTTTTTT.

The chain is built from TRBV14 and TRBJ2-5; 7 bases line up with TRBD2. CDR3 length: 14 amino acids. CDR1 and CDR2 from the germline V gene are SGHDN and FVKESK. Unmatched junction bases numbered 1, after V lost 2 bases and J lost 1 base. The CDR3 reads CASSQIAGQETQYF. The CDR3 nucleotides are TGTGCCAGCAGCCAAATAGCGGGCCAAGAGACCCAGTACTTC.

CDR3 in DNA: TGCAGTCCCCGACGTGGGGAGACCCAGTACTTC. Its translation is CSPRRGETQYF. This rearrangement joins TRBV20-1 to TRBJ2-5; D remains unclear. The CDR3 totals 11 residues. Trimming took off 8 bases at V and 5 bases at J, with 12 bases between the two ends. Germline CDR1 DFQATT, CDR2 SNEGSKA (reference sequence).

About this clonotype: Just one base apart from a much larger clone, this may be a read error. The chain links TRBV20-1 to TRBJ1-5, with D perhaps TRBD1 (5 bases). The CDR3 runs to 14 residues. The ends were cut back, 0 bases at V and 7 bases at J, with 13 bases in the middle. Germline V gene sequence: CDR1 DFQATT, CDR2 SNEGSKA (reference sequence). CDR3 protein: CSARDPRTKQPQHF. The CDR3 nucleotides read TGCAGTGCTAGAGATCCCAGGACAAAGCAGCCCCAGCATTTT.

CDR3 amino acids: CSASRHPGGASTDTQYF. As DNA, the CDR3 is TGCAGTGCTAGCCGCCACCCCGGGGGGGCTAGCACAGATACGCAGTATTTT. This chain joins TRBV20-1 and TRBJ2-3; 8 bases match TRBD2. Germline lookup yields CDR1 DFQATT and CDR2 SNEGSKA (reference sequence). This CDR3 has 17 residues. The V gene end was trimmed by 3 bases and the J gene end by 0 bases; junction bases not matched to a gene: 11.

The chain is built from TRBV3-1 and TRBJ2-3; 13 bases match TRBD2. This CDR3 is 16 amino acids long. Germline lookup yields CDR1 LGHDT and CDR2 YNNKEL (reference sequence). The junction had 6 bases not matched to a gene; V was cut back by 5 bases and J by 4 bases. The CDR3 DNA is TGTGCCAGCAGCAGGGGACTAGCGGGGTTGTCAGATACGCAGTATTTT. Protein sequence: CASSRGLAGLSDTQYF.